What follows is one TCR beta chain and its context. This sample was included in a study of OX40 agonist ivuxolimab in advanced cancers. From germline, CDR1 is MNHNS and CDR2 SASEGT. The length of the CDR3 is 16 residues. V was pared by 1 base and J by 0 bases, with 10 bases between. Here immunoSEQ multiplex PCR was the method, and the copy in TCRdb shows in-frame clones only, minus some. The repertoire holds fewer than 100,000 clones, with approximately 83% as singletons. The source of this sequence is an adult with an advanced solid tumor such as melanoma, head and neck, liver or kidney cancer. The sequenced sample was CD4+ or CD8+ T cells sorted from blood, obtained in a trial of the OX40 agonist ivuxolimab. V usage is TRBV6-1 and J usage is TRBJ1-3; no clear D. CDR3 amino acids: CASSEVGAFSGNTIYF. DNA of the CDR3: TGTGCCAGCAGTGAAGTTGGAGCTTTCTCTGGAAACACCATATATTTT.